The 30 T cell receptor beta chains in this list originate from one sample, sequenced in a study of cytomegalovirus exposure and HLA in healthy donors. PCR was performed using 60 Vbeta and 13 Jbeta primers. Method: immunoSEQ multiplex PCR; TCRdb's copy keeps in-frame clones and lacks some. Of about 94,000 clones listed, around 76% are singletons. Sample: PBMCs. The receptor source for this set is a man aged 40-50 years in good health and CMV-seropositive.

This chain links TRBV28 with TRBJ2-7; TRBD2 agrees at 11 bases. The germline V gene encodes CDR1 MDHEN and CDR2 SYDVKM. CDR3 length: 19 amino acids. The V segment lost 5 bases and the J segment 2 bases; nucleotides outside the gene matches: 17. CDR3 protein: CASSPGTGSLAGGAYEQYF. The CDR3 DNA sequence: TGTGCCAGCAGTCCCGGGACAGGCTCCCTAGCGGGAGGAGCCTACGAGCAGTACTTC.

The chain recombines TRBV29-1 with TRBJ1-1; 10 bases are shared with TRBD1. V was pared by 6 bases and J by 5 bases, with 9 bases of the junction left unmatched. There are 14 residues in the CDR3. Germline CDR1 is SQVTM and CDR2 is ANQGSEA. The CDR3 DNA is TGCAGCGTCGCTAGACAGGGGGCCCAAACTGAAGCTTTCTTT. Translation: CSVARQGAQTEAFF.

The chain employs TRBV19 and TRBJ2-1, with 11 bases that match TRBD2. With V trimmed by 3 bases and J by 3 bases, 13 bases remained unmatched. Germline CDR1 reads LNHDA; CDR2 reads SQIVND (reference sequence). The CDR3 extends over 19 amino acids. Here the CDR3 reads CASSIPSGGPRFFYNEQFF. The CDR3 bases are TGTGCCAGTAGTATTCCTAGCGGGGGGCCCCGTTTCTTCTACAATGAGCAGTTCTTC. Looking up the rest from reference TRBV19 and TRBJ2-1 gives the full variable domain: DGGITQSPKYLFRKEGQNVTLSCEQNLNHDAMYWYRQDPGQGLRLIYYSQIVNDFQKGDIAEGYSVSREKKESFPLTVTSAQKNPTAFYLCASSIPSGGPRFFYNEQFFGPGTRLTVL.

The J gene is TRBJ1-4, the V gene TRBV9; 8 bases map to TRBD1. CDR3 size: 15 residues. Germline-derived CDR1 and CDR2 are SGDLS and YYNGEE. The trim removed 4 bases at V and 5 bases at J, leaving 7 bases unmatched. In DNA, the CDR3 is TGTGCCAGCAGCCCATGGACAGGGATAAATGAAAAACTGTTTTTT. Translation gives CASSPWTGINEKLFF.

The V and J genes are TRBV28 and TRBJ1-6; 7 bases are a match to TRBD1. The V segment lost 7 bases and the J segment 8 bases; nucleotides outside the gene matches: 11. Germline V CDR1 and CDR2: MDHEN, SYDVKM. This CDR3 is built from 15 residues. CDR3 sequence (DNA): TGTGCCAGCACCTTAGGGCAGGGGGTTTATTCACCCCTCCACTTT. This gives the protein CASTLGQGVYSPLHF.

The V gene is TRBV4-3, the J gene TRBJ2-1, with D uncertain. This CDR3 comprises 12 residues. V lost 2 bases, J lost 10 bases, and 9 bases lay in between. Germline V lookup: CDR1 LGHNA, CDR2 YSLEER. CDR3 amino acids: CASSQNLREQFF. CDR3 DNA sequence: TGCGCCAGCAGCCAAAACCTGAGGGAGCAGTTCTTC.

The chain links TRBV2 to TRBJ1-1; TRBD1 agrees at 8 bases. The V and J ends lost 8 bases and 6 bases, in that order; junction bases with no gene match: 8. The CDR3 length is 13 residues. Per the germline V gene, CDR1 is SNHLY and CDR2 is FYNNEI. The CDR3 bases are TGTGCCAGCGGACAGGGACCCTACGCTGAAGCTTTCTTT. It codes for CASGQGPYAEAFF.

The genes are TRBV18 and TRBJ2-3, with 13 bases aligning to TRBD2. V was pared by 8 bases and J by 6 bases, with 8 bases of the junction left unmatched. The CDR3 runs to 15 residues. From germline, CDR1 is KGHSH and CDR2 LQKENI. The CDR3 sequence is CASRTSGGRPDTQYF. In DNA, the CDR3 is TGTGCCAGCCGGACTAGCGGGGGCCGCCCTGATACGCAGTATTTT.

In nucleotides, the CDR3 is TGCGCCAGCATCAAGGGGGAAGACTTCGGGGCGTACCCCTACGAGCAGTACTTC. Translation gives CASIKGEDFGAYPYEQYF. The chain carries TRBV5-1 and TRBJ2-7, with D tentatively TRBD1 (6 bases). The germline CDR1 and CDR2 sequences are SGHRS and YFSETQ. V was cut by 6 bases and J by 2 bases, with 27 bases left in between. The CDR3 totals 18 residues.

This chain's CDR3 is CASSPDRGISYEQYF. The CDR3 DNA sequence: TGCGCCAGCAGCCCCGACCGCGGAATCTCCTACGAGCAGTACTTC. The gene calls are TRBV5-1 and TRBJ2-7; D remains unclear. Germline loops: CDR1 SGHRS, CDR2 YFSETQ. This CDR3 is built from 15 residues. The V and J ends lost 4 bases and 0 bases respectively, with 14 bases between them.

The CDR3 region is CASRTGIMNTEAFF. The CDR3 nucleotides are TGTGCCAGCAGGACAGGGATCATGAACACTGAAGCTTTCTTT. The chain recombines TRBV11-1 with TRBJ1-1, with TRBD1 matching 7 bases. CDR1 SGHAT and CDR2 FQDESV come from the germline V gene (reference sequence). Losses at the gene ends were 6 bases for V and 0 bases for J; bases not matched to a gene: 4. This CDR3 contains 14 residues.

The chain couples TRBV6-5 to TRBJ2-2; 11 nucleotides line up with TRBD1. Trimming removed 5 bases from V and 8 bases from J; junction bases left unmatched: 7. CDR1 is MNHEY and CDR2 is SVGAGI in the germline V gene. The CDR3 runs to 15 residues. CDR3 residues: CASSPGQGAGGELFF. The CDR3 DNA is TGTGCCAGCAGTCCCGGACAGGGGGCCGGTGGGGAGCTGTTTTTT.

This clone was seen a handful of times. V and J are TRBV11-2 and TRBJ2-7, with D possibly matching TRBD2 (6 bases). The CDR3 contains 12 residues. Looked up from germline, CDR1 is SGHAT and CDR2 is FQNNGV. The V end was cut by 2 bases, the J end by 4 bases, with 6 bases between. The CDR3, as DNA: TGTGCCAGCAGCTTAAGCGGGTACGAGCAGTACTTC. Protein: CASSLSGYEQYF.

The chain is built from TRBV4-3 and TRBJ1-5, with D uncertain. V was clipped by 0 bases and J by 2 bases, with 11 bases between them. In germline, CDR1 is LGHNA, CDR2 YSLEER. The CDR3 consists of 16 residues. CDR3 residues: CASSQDYGEGNQPQHF. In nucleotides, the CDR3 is TGCGCCAGCAGCCAAGATTACGGGGAGGGCAATCAGCCCCAGCATTTT.

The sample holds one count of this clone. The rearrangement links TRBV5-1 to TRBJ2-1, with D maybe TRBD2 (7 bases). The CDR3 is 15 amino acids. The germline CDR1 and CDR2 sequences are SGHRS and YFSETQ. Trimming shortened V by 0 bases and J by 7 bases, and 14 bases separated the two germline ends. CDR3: CASSLAGGLTNEQFF. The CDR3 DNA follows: TGCGCCAGCAGCTTGGCGGGGGGCCTTACTAATGAGCAGTTCTTC.

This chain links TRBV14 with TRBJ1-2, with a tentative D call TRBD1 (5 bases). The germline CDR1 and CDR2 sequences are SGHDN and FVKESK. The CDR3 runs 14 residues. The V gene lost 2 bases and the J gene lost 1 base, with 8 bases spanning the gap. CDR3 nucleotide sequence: TGTGCCAGCAGCCAACTAGGGGATAACTATGGCTACACCTTC. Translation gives CASSQLGDNYGYTF.

CDR3 protein: CASSRIGGNYGYTF. The CDR3, as DNA: TGTGCCAGCAGCCGAATAGGGGGTAACTATGGCTACACCTTC. The V call is TRBV14, the J call TRBJ1-2, with a possible D match to TRBD1 (6 bases). CDR1 is SGHDN and CDR2 is FVKESK in the germline V gene. V gave up 4 bases and J gave up 1 base, with 10 bases separating them. CDR3 length: 14 amino acids. The whole variable domain, filled in from reference TRBV14 and TRBJ1-2, reads EAGVTQFPSHSVIEKGQTVTLRCDPISGHDNLYWYRRVMGKEIKFLLHFVKESKQDESGMPNNRFLAERTGGTYSTLKVQPAELEDSGVYFCASSRIGGNYGYTFGSGTRLTVV.

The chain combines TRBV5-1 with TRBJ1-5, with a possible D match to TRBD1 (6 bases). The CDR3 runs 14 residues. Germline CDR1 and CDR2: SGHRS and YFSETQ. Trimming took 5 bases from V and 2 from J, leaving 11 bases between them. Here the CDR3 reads CASSEGGGNQPQHF. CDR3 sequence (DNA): TGCGCCAGCAGTGAGGGGGGGGGCAATCAGCCCCAGCATTTT. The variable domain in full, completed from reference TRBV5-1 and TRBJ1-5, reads KAGVTQTPRYLIKTRGQQVTLSCSPISGHRSVSWYQQTPGQGLQFLFEYFSETQRNKGNFPGRFSGRQFSNSRSEMNVSTLELGDSALYLCASSEGGGNQPQHFGDGTRLSIL.

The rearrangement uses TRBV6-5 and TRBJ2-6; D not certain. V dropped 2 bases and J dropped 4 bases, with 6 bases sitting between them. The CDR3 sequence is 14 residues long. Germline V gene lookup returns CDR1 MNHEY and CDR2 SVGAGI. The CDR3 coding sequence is TGTGCCAGCAGTTACGGAGCCGGGGCCAACGTCCTGACTTTC. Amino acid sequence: CASSYGAGANVLTF.

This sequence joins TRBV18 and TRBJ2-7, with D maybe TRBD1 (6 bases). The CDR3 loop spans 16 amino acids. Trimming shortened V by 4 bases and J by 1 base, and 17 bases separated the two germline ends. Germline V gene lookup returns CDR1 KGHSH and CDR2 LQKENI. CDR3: CASSHGTTGTSYEQYF. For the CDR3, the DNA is TGTGCCAGCTCACACGGGACCACAGGGACATCCTACGAGCAGTACTTC. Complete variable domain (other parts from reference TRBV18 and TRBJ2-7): NAGVMQNPRHLVRRRGQEARLRCSPMKGHSHVYWYRQLPEEGLKFMVYLQKENIIDESGMPKERFSAEFPKEGPSILRIQQVVRGDSAAYFCASSHGTTGTSYEQYFGPGTRLTVT.

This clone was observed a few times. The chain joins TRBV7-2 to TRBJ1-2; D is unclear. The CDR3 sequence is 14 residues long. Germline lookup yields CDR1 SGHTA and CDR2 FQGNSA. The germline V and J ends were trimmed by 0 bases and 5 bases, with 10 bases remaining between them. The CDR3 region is CASSLARTRYGYTF. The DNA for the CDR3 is TGTGCCAGCAGCTTAGCTAGGACTCGATATGGCTACACCTTC.

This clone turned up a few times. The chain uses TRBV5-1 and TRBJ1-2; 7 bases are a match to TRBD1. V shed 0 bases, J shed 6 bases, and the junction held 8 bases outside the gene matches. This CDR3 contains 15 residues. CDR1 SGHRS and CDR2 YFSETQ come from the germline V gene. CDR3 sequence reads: CASSLGQGGTNGYTF. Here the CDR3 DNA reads TGCGCCAGCAGCTTGGGACAGGGTGGTACAAATGGCTACACCTTC.

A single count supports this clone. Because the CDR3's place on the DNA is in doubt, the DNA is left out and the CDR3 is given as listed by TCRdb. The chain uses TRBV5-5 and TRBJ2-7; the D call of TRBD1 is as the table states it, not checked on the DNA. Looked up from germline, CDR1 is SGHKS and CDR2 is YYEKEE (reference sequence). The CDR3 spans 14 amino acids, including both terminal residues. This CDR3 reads CASSLRQQDYEQYF.

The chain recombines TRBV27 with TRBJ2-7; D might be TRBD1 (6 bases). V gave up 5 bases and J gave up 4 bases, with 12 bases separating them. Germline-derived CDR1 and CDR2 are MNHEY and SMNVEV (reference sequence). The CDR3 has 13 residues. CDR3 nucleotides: TGTGCCAGCAGTCCCCTTACAGGGTACGAGCAGTACTTC. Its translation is CASSPLTGYEQYF.

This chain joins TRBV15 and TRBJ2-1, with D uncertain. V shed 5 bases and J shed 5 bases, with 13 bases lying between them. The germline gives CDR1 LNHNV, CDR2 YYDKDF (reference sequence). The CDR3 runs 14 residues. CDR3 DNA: TGTGCCACCAGCCAACTCCGCGGAGACAATGAGCAGTTCTTC. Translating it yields CATSQLRGDNEQFF. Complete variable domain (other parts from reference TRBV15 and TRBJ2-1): DAMVIQNPRYQVTQFGKPVTLSCSQTLNHNVMYWYQQKSSQAPKLLFHYYDKDFNNEADTPDNFQSRRPNTSFCFLDIRSPGLGDTAMYLCATSQLRGDNEQFFGPGTRLTVL.

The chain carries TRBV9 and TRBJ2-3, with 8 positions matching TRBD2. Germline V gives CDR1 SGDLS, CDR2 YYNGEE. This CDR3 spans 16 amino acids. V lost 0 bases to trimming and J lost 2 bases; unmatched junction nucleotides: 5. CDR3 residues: CASSVGAGGSTDTQYF. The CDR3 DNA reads TGTGCCAGCAGCGTAGGTGCGGGAGGCTCCACAGATACGCAGTATTTT. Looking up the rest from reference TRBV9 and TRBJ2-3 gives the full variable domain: DSGVTQTPKHLITATGQRVTLRCSPRSGDLSVYWYQQSLDQGLQFLIQYYNGEERAKGNILERFSAQQFPDLHSELNLSSLELGDSALYFCASSVGAGGSTDTQYFGPGTRLTVL.

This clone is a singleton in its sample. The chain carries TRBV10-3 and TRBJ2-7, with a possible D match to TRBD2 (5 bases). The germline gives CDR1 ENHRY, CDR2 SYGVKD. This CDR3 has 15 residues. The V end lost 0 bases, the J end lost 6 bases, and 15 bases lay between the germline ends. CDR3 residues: CAISESRDSGSEQYF. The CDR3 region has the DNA TGTGCCATCAGTGAGTCACGAGACTCTGGGAGCGAGCAGTACTTC.

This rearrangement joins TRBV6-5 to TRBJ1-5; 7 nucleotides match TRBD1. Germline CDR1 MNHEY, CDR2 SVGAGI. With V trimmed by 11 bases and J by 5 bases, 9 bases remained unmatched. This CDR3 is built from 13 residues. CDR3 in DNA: TGTGCCGTTACAGGGGAGCGGTATCAGCCCCAGCATTTT. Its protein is CAVTGERYQPQHF.

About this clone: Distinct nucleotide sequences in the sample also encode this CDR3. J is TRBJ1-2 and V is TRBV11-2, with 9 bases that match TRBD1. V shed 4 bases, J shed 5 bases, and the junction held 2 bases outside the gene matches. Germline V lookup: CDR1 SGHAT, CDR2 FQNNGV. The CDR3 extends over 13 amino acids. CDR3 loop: CASSSGQGYGYTF. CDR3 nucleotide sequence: TGTGCCAGCAGCTCGGGACAGGGATATGGCTACACCTTC.

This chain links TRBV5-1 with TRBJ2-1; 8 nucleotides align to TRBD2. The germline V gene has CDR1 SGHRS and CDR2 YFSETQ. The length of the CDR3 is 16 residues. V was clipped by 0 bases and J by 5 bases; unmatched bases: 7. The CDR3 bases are TGCGCCAGCAGCTTGGCCACAGCGGGGGCCCACAATGAGCAGTTCTTC. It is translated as CASSLATAGAHNEQFF.